This passage covers 23 T cell receptor beta chains from one sample sequenced in a study of blood T cell repertoires in COVID-19. Some clones are missing from TCRdb's copy, which holds only in-frame ones; the method was immunoSEQ multiplex PCR. Here the sample spans a few hundred thousand clones, roughly 89% being singletons. Sequencing input: peripheral blood. Receptors originate from a woman aged 40 to 50 who had recovered from COVID-19.

The chain recombines TRBV12-3 or TRBV12-4 with TRBJ2-7; 7 bases are shared with TRBD1. J lost 3 bases, V lost 5 bases, and 4 bases had no gene match. The CDR3 totals 13 residues. In nucleotides, the CDR3 is TGTGCCAGCAGTCTTCGACAGGGCTACGAGCAGTACGTC. Amino acids: CASSLRQGYEQYV.

The gene calls are TRBV9 and TRBJ1-2; TRBD1 is a possible D gene (6 bases). Trimming took off 2 bases at V and 5 bases at J, with 10 bases between the two ends. The length of the CDR3 is 13 residues. Germline CDR1 and CDR2: SGDLS and YYNGEE. The CDR3 DNA reads as TGTGCCAGCAGCGTCGAGGGGGAGTATGGCTACACCTTC. It translates to CASSVEGEYGYTF.

The chain carries TRBV24-1 and TRBJ1-1, with D unresolved. Looked up from germline, CDR1 is KGHDR and CDR2 is SFDVKD. V was shortened by 5 bases and J by 5 bases, with 14 bases between the two germline ends. CDR3 length: 14 residues. The CDR3 nucleotides are TGTGCCACCAGTGCTACGGGAATAGGGACTGAAGCTTTCTTT. Translated: CATSATGIGTEAFF.

This clone appeared a single time. The gene calls are TRBV2 and TRBJ2-1, with 10 bases matching TRBD2. The CDR3 contains 14 residues. Germline values: CDR1 SNHLY, CDR2 FYNNEI. The V gene end was trimmed by 6 bases and the J gene end by 4 bases; junction bases not matched to a gene: 3. The CDR3 is CASSQLAGYNEQFF. The CDR3, as DNA: TGTGCCAGCAGCCAACTAGCGGGGTACAATGAGCAGTTCTTC.

The J gene is TRBJ2-2, the V gene TRBV4-1; perhaps TRBD2 as D (6 bases). The CDR3 loop spans 15 amino acids. The V gene lost 3 bases and the J gene lost 4 bases, with 12 bases spanning the gap. From germline, CDR1 is MGHRA and CDR2 YSYEKL. CDR3 sequence: CASSQLGLITGELFF. DNA for the CDR3: TGCGCCAGCAGCCAGCTGGGACTGATCACCGGGGAGCTGTTTTTT.

The table lists this clone with a count of one. The chain links TRBV5-1 to TRBJ2-2; 7 bases align to TRBD1. CDR3 length: 15 residues. V dropped 8 bases and J dropped 3; count of bases not matched to a gene: 10. Per germline, CDR1 SGHRS and CDR2 YFSETQ. This CDR3 reads CASKSGTGDTGELFF. DNA for the CDR3: TGCGCCAGTAAGAGTGGAACAGGGGACACCGGGGAGCTGTTTTTT.

This chain connects TRBV10-3 to TRBJ1-5; 7 bases line up with TRBD1. CDR1 ENHRY and CDR2 SYGVKD come from the germline V gene. V dropped 1 base and J dropped 6; count of bases not matched to a gene: 6. The CDR3 is 15 amino acids. CDR3 amino acids: CAISEYQGDRQPQHF. The CDR3 DNA sequence: TGTGCCATCAGTGAGTATCAGGGGGATCGTCAGCCCCAGCATTTT.

The CDR3 nucleotides read TGTGCCAGCAGCGCCTGGGACTCGGCGGAGACCCAGTACTTC. This encodes CASSAWDSAETQYF. The rearrangement joins TRBV11-3 to TRBJ2-5, with a weak D call TRBD2 (6 bases). The V and J ends lost 5 bases and 5 bases respectively, with 15 bases between them. From germline, CDR1 is SGHNT and CDR2 YENEEA. This CDR3 is built from 14 residues.

The table lists this clone with a count of one. The chain has TRBV3-1 (or the pseudogene TRBV3-2) and TRBJ1-5; TRBD1 might be the D (5 bases). Trimming pared 1 base from V and 4 bases from J, leaving 11 bases between. This CDR3 has 15 amino acids. Germline CDR1 and CDR2: LGHDT and YNNKEL (reference sequence). CDR3 loop: CASSQAVAGNQPQHF. DNA for the CDR3: TGTGCCAGCAGCCAAGCGGTGGCAGGGAATCAGCCCCAGCATTTT.

The chain carries TRBV11-2 and TRBJ1-1; no definite D call. Trimming stripped 4 bases from V and 0 bases from J, with 18 bases between. Germline V lookup: CDR1 SGHAT, CDR2 FQNNGV. CDR3 length: 17 amino acids. CDR3: CASSYMGGSAMNTEAFF. The CDR3 DNA is TGTGCCAGCAGCTACATGGGCGGGTCTGCGATGAACACTGAAGCTTTCTTT.

V gene TRBV5-5 combines with J gene TRBJ2-7, with a weak D call TRBD1 (6 bases). This CDR3 is 13 amino acids long. Per the germline V gene, CDR1 is SGHKS and CDR2 is YYEKEE (reference sequence). Trimming stripped 4 bases from V and 3 bases from J, with 11 bases between. The CDR3 DNA reads TGTGCCAGCAGCGTTACAGGGCTCTACGAGCAGTACTTC. This codes for CASSVTGLYEQYF.

The chain has TRBV28 and TRBJ2-1, with a weak D call TRBD1 (5 bases). Deletions cut 6 bases from V and 7 bases from J, with 16 bases between. The CDR3 length is 14 residues. Germline CDR1 is MDHEN and CDR2 is SYDVKM. CDR3 sequence: CASSHRQPRNEQFF. The CDR3 coding sequence is TGTGCCAGCAGCCATCGACAGCCCAGGAATGAGCAGTTCTTC.

This clone appeared once. The chain links TRBV27 to TRBJ2-1, with TRBD1 identical over 8 bases. CDR1 and CDR2 (germline): MNHEY, SMNVEV (reference sequence). Trimming took 4 bases from V and 6 from J; bases not matched to a gene: 5. The CDR3 covers 14 residues. This CDR3 reads CASSSSGTGNEQFF. The DNA of the CDR3 is TGTGCCAGCAGTTCCTCCGGGACAGGCAATGAGCAGTTCTTC.

The sample holds a few counts of this clone. The chain uses TRBV20-1 and TRBJ1-5; D is unclear. The length of the CDR3 is 12 residues. Germline V gene lookup returns CDR1 DFQATT and CDR2 SNEGSKA (reference sequence). V was shortened by 3 bases and J by 4 bases, with 7 bases between the two germline ends. As DNA, the CDR3 is TGCAGTGCTAGTCCCCGGAATCAGCCCCAGCATTTT. Translating gives CSASPRNQPQHF.

The rearrangement links TRBV18 to TRBJ2-3; no definite D call. The CDR3 sequence is 15 residues long. CDR1 and CDR2 (germline): KGHSH, LQKENI. Trimming cost V 0 bases and J 2 bases, with 9 bases left between them. The CDR3 is CASSPPGRFTDTQYF. The CDR3 nucleotides are TGTGCCAGCTCACCACCGGGCAGATTCACAGATACGCAGTATTTT.

This chain links TRBV18 with TRBJ2-1, with 9 bases aligning to TRBD2. Germline V gene data show CDR1 as KGHSH and CDR2 as LQKENI. The J segment lost 4 bases and the V segment lost 3 bases, leaving 7 bases of the junction unmatched. The CDR3 loop spans 16 amino acids. CDR3 bases: TGTGCCAGCTCACCCCTAGCGGGACGGTATTACAATGAGCAGTTCTTC. Translated, it gives CASSPLAGRYYNEQFF.

The J gene is TRBJ2-7, the V gene TRBV27; 9 bases are a match to TRBD1. Germline V CDR1 and CDR2: MNHEY, SMNVEV (reference sequence). The CDR3 consists of 14 residues. With 6 bases clipped from V and 6 bases from J, the junction kept 9 bases outside the gene matches. Here the CDR3 reads CASSRGQGGSEQYF. The CDR3 DNA reads as TGTGCCAGCAGCCGGGGACAGGGCGGCTCCGAGCAGTACTTC.

The CDR3 DNA is TGTGCCAGCAGCGTCAACAACAATCAGCCCCAGCATTTT. It is translated as CASSVNNNQPQHF. The chain carries TRBV7-2 and TRBJ1-5, with unresolved D. The V and J ends lost 5 bases and 3 bases respectively, with 8 bases between them. The germline V gene encodes CDR1 SGHTA and CDR2 FQGNSA. This CDR3 is 13 amino acids long.

A single count supports this clone. The chain employs TRBV12-3 or TRBV12-4 and TRBJ2-3, with unresolved D. Trimming stripped 3 bases from V and 2 bases from J, with 3 bases between. The CDR3 is 12 residues long. The CDR3 DNA reads TGTGCCAGCAGTTTTATCACAGATACGCAGTATTTT. This sequence encodes CASSFITDTQYF.

The CDR3 loop is CASSGRGGSSYNEQFF. CDR3 coding DNA: TGTGCCAGTAGTGGGCGGGGCGGGAGTTCCTACAATGAGCAGTTCTTC. The chain is built from TRBV19 and TRBJ2-1, with TRBD2 matching over 7 bases. Trimming cost V 5 bases and J 1 base; bases outside gene matches: 8. CDR1 is LNHDA, CDR2 SQIVND, per germline (reference sequence). The length of the CDR3 is 16 residues.

The rearrangement uses TRBV5-8 and TRBJ2-5; D possibly corresponds to TRBD2 (6 bases). The germline CDR1 and CDR2 sequences are SGHTS and YDEGEE. V was shortened by 3 bases and J by 5 bases, with 23 bases between the two germline ends. CDR3 size: 17 residues. CDR3 nucleotide sequence: TGTGCCAGCAGCTGGGCTTCTTTTGCGGGATATGGGGAGACCCAGTACTTC. Protein product: CASSWASFAGYGETQYF.

The chain joins TRBV5-1 to TRBJ2-3; 11 positions match TRBD2. The ends lost 0 bases at V and 7 bases at J; junction bases unmatched: 4. The CDR3 consists of 15 residues. Germline CDR1 and CDR2: SGHRS and YFSETQ. For the CDR3, the DNA is TGCGCCAGCAGCTTGGAGACTAGCGGGGTTTATACGCAGTATTTT. Residues: CASSLETSGVYTQYF.

This clone was seen a handful of times. The V gene is TRBV3-1 (or the pseudogene TRBV3-2), the J gene TRBJ1-1; 7 positions agree with TRBD1. The germline V gene encodes CDR1 LGHDT and CDR2 YNNKEL (reference sequence). The CDR3 runs to 13 residues. Losses at the gene ends were 4 bases for V and 6 bases for J; bases not matched to a gene: 5. The CDR3 nucleotides are TGTGCCAGCAGCCTCCAAGGGGGCGCTGAAGCTTTCTTT. Translated: CASSLQGGAEAFF.